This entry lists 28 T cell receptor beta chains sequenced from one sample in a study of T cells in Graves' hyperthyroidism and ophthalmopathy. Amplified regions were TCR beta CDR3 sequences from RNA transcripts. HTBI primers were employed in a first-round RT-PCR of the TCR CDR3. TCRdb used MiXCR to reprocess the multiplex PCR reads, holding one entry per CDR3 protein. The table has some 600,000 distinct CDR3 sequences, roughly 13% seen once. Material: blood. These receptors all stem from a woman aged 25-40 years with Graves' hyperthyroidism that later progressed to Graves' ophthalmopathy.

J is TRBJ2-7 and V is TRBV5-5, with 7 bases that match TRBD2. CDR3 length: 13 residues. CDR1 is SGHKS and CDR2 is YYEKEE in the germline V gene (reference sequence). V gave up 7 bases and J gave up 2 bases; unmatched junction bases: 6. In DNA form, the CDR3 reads TGTGCCAGCCCCTGGGGGGGGGCCTACGAGCAGTACTTC. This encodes CASPWGGAYEQYF.

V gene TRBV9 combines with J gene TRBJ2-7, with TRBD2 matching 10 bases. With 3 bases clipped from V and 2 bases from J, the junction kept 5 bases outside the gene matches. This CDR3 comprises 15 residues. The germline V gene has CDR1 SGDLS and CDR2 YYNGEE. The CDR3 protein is CASSARTSGPYEQYF. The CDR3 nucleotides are TGTGCCAGCAGCGCTAGGACTAGCGGCCCCTACGAGCAGTACTTC.

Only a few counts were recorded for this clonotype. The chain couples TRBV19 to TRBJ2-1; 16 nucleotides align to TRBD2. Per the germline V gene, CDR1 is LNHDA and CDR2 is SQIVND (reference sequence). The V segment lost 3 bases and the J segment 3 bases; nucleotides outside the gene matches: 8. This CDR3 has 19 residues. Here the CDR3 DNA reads TGTGCCAGTAGTATGGGACTAGCGGGAGGGCCTTGGATCTACAATGAGCAGTTCTTC. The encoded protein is CASSMGLAGGPWIYNEQFF.

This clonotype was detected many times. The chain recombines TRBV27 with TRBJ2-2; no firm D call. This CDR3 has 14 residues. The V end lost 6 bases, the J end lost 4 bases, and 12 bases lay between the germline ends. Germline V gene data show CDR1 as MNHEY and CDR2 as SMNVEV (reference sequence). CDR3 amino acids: CASSPDLTTGELFF. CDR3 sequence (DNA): TGTGCCAGCAGCCCGGACCTCACCACCGGGGAGCTGTTTTTT.

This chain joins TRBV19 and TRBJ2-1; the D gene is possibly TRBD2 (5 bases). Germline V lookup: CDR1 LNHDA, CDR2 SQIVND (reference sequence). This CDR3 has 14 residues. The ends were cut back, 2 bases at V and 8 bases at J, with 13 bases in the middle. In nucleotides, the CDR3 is TGTGCCAGTAGTATAACTACTAGGCCTGATGAGCAGTTCTTC. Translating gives CASSITTRPDEQFF. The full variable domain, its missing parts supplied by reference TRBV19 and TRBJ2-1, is DGGITQSPKYLFRKEGQNVTLSCEQNLNHDAMYWYRQDPGQGLRLIYYSQIVNDFQKGDIAEGYSVSREKKESFPLTVTSAQKNPTAFYLCASSITTRPDEQFFGPGTRLTVL.

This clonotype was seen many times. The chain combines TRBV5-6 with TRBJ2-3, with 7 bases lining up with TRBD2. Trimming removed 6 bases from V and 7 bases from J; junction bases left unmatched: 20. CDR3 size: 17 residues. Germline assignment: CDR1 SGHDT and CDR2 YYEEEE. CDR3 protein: CASINSAGDYRVYTQYF. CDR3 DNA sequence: TGTGCCAGCATCAACTCCGCGGGGGACTACCGCGTATATACGCAGTATTTT.

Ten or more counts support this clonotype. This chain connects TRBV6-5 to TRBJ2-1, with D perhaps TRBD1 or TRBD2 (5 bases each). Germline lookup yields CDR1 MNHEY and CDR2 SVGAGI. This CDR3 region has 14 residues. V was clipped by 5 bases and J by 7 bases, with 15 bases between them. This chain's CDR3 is CASSPSRGWNEQFF. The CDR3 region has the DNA TGTGCCAGCAGTCCCTCTCGGGGCTGGAATGAGCAGTTCTTC.

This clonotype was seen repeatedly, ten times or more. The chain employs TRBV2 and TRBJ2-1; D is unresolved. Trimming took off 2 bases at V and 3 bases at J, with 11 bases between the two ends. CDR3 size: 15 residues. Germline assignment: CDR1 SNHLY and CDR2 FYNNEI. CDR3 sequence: CASSETAEYYNEQFF. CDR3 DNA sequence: TGTGCCAGCAGTGAAACAGCTGAATACTACAATGAGCAGTTCTTC.

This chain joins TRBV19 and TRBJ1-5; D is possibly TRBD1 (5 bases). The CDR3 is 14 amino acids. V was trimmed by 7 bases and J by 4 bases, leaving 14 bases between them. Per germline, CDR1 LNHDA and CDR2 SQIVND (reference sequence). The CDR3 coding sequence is TGTGCCAGTACCGCCGACAGCTATAATCAGCCCCAGCATTTT. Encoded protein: CASTADSYNQPQHF. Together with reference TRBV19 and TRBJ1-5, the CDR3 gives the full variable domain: DGGITQSPKYLFRKEGQNVTLSCEQNLNHDAMYWYRQDPGQGLRLIYYSQIVNDFQKGDIAEGYSVSREKKESFPLTVTSAQKNPTAFYLCASTADSYNQPQHFGDGTRLSIL.

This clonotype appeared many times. CDR3 sequence: CASSQGRREQYF. The DNA for the CDR3 is TGTGCCAGCAGCCAAGGTAGGAGGGAGCAGTACTTC. The genes are TRBV3-1 and TRBJ2-7, with D possibly being TRBD2 (5 bases). The germline V gene encodes CDR1 LGHDT and CDR2 YNNKEL (reference sequence). The CDR3 sequence is 12 residues long. The germline V and J ends were trimmed by 1 base and 7 bases, with 8 bases remaining between them.

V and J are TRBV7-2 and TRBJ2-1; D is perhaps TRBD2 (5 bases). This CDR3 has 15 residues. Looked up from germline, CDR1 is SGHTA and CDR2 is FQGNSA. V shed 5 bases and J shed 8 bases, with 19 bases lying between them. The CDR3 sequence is CASSPPDSLIHEQFF. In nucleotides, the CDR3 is TGTGCCAGCAGCCCCCCGGACTCCTTGATCCATGAGCAGTTCTTC.

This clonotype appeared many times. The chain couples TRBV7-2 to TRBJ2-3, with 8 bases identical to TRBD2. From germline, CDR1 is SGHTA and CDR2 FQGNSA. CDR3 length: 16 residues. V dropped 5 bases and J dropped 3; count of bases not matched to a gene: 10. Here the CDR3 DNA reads TGTGCCAGCAGCCCGGCGGGGGGACTAGGGACAGATACGCAGTATTTT. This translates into CASSPAGGLGTDTQYF.

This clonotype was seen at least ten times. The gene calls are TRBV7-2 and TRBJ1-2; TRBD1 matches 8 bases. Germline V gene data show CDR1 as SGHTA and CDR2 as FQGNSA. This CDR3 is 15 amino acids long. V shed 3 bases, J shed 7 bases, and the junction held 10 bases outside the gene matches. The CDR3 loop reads CASSLTDRGIGGYTF. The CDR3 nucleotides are TGTGCCAGCAGCTTGACCGACAGGGGAATTGGTGGCTACACCTTC.

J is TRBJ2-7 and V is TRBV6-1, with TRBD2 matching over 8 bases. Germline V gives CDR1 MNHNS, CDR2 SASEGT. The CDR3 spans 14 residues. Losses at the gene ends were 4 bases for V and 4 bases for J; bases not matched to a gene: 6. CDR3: CASSAGRATYEQYF. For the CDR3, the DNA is TGTGCCAGCAGTGCCGGGAGGGCAACATACGAGCAGTACTTC.

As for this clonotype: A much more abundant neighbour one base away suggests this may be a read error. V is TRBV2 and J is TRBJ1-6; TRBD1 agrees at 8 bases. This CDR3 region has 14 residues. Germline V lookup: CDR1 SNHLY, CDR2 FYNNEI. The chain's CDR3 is CANSDRGSNSPLHF. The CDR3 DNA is TGTGCCAACAGTGACAGGGGCAGTAATTCACCCCTCCACTTT. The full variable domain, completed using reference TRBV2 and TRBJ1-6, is EPEVTQTPSHQVTQMGQEVILRCVPISNHLYFYWYRQILGQKVEFLVSFYNNEISEKSEIFDDQFSVERPDGSNFTLKIRSTKLEDSAMYFCANSDRGSNSPLHFGNGTRLTVT.

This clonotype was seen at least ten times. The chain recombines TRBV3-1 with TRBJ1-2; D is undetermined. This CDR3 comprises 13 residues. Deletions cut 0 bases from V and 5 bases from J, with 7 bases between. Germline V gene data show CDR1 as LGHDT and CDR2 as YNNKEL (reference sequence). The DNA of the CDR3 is TGTGCCAGCAGCCAAGATATGGGTTATGGCTACACCTTC. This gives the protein CASSQDMGYGYTF. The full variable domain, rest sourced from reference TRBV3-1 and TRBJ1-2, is DTAVSQTPKYLVTQMGNDKSIKCEQNLGHDTMYWYKQDSKKFLKIMFSYNNKELIINETVPNRFSPKSPDKAHLNLHINSLELGDSAVYFCASSQDMGYGYTFGSGTRLTVV.

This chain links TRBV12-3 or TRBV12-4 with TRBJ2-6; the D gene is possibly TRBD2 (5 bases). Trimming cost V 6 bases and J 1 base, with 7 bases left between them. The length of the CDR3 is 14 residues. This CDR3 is CASSGESGANVLTF. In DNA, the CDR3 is TGTGCCAGCAGCGGGGAATCTGGGGCCAACGTCCTGACTTTC.

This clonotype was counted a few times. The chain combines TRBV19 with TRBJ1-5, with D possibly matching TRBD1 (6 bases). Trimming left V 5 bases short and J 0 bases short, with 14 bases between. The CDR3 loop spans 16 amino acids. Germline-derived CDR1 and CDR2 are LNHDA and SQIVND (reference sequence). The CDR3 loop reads CASSLPSRGSNQPQHF. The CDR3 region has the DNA TGTGCCAGTAGTCTACCAAGCAGGGGTAGCAATCAGCCCCAGCATTTT.

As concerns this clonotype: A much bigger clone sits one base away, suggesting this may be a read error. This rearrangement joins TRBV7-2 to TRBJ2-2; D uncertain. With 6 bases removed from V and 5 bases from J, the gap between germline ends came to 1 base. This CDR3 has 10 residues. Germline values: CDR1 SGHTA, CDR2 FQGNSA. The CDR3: CASRTGELFF. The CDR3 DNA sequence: TGTGCCAGCAGGACCGGGGAGCTGTTTTTT.

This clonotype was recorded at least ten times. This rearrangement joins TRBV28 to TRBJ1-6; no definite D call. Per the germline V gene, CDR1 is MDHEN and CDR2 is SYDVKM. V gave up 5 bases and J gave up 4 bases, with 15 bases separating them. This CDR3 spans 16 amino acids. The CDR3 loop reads CASSHPEDFYNSPLHF. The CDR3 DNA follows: TGTGCCAGCAGTCACCCTGAGGACTTTTATAATTCACCCCTCCACTTT.

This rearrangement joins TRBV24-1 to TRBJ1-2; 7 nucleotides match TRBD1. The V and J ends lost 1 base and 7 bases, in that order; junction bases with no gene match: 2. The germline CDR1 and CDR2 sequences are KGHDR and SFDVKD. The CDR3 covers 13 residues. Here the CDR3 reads CATSDFRGGGYTF. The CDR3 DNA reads TGTGCCACCAGTGATTTCAGGGGGGGTGGCTACACCTTC.

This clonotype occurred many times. The DNA of the CDR3 is TGTGCCAGCACGACTAGCGGGAGAGCCGGGGAGCTGTTTTTT. This gives the protein CASTTSGRAGELFF. The genes are TRBV2 and TRBJ2-2, with 12 bases that match TRBD2. Looked up from germline, CDR1 is SNHLY and CDR2 is FYNNEI. V lost 7 bases to trimming and J lost 6 bases; unmatched junction nucleotides: 3. The CDR3 spans 14 residues.

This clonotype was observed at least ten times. The CDR3 spells CASSEMGGQLTEAFF. CDR3 DNA sequence: TGTGCCAGCAGCGAAATGGGGGGACAACTCACTGAAGCTTTCTTT. The chain links TRBV2 to TRBJ1-1; the D gene is possibly TRBD1 (6 bases). The CDR3 consists of 15 residues. Germline V gene data show CDR1 as SNHLY and CDR2 as FYNNEI. V lost 6 bases, J lost 4 bases, and 18 bases lay in between.

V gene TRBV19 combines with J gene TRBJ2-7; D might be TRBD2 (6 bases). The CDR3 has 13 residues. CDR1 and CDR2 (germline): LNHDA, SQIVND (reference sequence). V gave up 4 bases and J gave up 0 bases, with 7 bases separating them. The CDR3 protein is CASSSGASYEQYF. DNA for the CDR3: TGTGCCAGTAGTAGCGGGGCCTCCTACGAGCAGTACTTC.

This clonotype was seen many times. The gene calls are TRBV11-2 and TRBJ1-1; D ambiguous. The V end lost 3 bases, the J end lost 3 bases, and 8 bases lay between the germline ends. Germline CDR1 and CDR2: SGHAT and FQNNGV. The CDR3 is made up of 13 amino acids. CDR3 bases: TGTGCCAGCAGCTTCGGGGAGGACACTGAAGCTTTCTTT. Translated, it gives CASSFGEDTEAFF.

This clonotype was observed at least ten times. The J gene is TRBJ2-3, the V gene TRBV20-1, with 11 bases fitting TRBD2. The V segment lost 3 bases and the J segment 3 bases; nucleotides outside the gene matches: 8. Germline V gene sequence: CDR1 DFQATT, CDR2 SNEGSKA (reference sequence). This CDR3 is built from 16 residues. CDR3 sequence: CSASFTSGRGTDTQYF. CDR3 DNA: TGCAGTGCTAGTTTTACTAGCGGGAGAGGGACAGATACGCAGTATTTT.

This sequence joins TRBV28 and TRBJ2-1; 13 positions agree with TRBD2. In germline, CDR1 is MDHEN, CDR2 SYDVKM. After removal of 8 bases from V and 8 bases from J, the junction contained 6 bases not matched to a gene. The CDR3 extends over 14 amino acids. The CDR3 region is CASWTSGRGYEQFF. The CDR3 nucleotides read TGTGCCAGCTGGACTAGCGGGAGAGGGTATGAGCAGTTCTTC.

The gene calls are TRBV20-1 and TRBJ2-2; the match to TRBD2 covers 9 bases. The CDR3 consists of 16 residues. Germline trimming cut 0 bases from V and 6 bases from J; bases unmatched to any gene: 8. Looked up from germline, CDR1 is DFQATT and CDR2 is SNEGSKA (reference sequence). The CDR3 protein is CSARDPLAGSSGELFF. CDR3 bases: TGCAGTGCTAGAGATCCCCTAGCGGGATCGTCCGGGGAGCTGTTTTTT.